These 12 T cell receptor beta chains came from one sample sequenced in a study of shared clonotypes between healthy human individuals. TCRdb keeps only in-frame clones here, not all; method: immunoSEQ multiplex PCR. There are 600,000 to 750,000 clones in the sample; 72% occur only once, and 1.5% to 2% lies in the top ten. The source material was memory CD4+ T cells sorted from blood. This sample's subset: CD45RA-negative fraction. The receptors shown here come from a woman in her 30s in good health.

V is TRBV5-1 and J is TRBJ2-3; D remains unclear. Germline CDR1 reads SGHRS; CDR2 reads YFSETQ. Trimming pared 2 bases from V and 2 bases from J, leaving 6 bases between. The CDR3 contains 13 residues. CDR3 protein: CASSFRDTDTQYF. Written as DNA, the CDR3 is TGCGCCAGCAGCTTTCGAGACACAGATACGCAGTATTTT.

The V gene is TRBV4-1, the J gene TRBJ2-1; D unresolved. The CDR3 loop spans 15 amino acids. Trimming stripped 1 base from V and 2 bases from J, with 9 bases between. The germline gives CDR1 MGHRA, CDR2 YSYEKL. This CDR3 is CASSQGATPYNEQFF. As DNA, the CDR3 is TGCGCCAGCAGCCAAGGCGCGACACCCTACAATGAGCAGTTCTTC.

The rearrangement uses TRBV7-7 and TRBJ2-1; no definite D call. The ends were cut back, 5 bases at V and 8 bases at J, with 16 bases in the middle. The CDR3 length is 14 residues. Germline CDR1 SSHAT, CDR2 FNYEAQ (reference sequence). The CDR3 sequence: CASSNRVLPDEQFF. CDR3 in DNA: TGTGCCAGCAGCAATAGAGTCCTCCCCGATGAGCAGTTCTTC. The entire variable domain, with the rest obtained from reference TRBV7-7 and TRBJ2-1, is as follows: GAGVSQSPRYKVTKRGQDVTLRCDPISSHATLYWYQQALGQGPEFLTYFNYEAQPDKSGLPSDRFSAERPEGSISTLTIQRTEQRDSAMYRCASSNRVLPDEQFFGPGTRLTVL.

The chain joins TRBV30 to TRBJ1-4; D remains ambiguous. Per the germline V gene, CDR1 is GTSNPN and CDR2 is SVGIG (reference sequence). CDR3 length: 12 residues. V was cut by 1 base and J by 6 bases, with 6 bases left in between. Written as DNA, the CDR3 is TGTGCCTGGAGTGGGCAGTATGAAAAACTGTTTTTT. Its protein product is CAWSGQYEKLFF.

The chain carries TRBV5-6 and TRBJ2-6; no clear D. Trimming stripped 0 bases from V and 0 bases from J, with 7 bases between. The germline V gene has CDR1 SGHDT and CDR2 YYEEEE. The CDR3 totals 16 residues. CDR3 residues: CASSLGWSSGANVLTF. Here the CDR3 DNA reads TGTGCCAGCAGCTTGGGGTGGAGCTCTGGGGCCAACGTCCTGACTTTC.

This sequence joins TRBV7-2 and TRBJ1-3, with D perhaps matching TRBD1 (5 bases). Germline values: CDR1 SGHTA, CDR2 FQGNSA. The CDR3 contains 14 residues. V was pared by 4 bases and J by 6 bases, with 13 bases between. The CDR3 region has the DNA TGTGCCAGCAGCTCAGTGGGAGGGGAAAACACCATATATTTT. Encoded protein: CASSSVGGENTIYF. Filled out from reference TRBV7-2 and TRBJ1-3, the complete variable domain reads GAGVSQSPSNKVTEKGKDVELRCDPISGHTALYWYRQSLGQGLEFLIYFQGNSAPDKSGLPSDRFSAERTGGSVSTLTIQRTQQEDSAVYLCASSSVGGENTIYFGEGSWLTVV.

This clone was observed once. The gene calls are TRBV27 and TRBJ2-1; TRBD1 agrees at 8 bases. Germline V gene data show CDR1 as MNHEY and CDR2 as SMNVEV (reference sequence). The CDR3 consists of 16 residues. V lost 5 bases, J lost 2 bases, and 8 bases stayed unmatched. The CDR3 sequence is CASSLETGAPYNEQFF. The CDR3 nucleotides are TGTGCCAGCAGTCTAGAGACAGGGGCACCCTACAATGAGCAGTTCTTC.

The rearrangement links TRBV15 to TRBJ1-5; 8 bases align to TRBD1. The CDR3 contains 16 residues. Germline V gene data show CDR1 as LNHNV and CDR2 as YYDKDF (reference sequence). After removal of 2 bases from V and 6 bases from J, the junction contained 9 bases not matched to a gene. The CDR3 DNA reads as TGTGCCACCAGCAGATTTGACAGGGGTTGGAGTCAGCCCCAGCATTTT. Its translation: CATSRFDRGWSQPQHF.

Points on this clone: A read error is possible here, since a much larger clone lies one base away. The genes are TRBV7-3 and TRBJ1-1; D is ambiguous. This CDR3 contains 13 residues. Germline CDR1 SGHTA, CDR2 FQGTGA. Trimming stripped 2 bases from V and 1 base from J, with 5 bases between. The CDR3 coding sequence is TGTGCCAGCAGCTTAGGGTCGAACACTGAAGCTTTCTTT. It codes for CASSLGSNTEAFF.

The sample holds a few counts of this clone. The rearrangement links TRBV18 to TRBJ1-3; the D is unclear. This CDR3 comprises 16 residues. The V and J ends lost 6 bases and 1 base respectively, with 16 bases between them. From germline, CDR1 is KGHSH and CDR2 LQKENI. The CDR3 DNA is TGTGCCAGCTCGCCCACCGGACGGTCTTCTGGAAACACCATATATTTT. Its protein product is CASSPTGRSSGNTIYF. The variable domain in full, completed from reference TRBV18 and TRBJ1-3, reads NAGVMQNPRHLVRRRGQEARLRCSPMKGHSHVYWYRQLPEEGLKFMVYLQKENIIDESGMPKERFSAEFPKEGPSILRIQQVVRGDSAAYFCASSPTGRSSGNTIYFGEGSWLTVV.

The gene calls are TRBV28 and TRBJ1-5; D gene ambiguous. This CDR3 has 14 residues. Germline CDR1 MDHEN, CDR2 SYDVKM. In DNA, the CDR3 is TGTGCGACGGATCAGTTTAGAAGCAATCAGCCCCAGCATTTT. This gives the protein CATDQFRSNQPQHF.

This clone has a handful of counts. As DNA, the CDR3 is TGTGCCAGCAGTTTATTCTCCAGGGGGCGAGGGAGATCTGTGAACACTGAAGCTTTCTTT. Protein product: CASSLFSRGRGRSVNTEAFF. The V gene is TRBV28, the J gene TRBJ1-1; 8 bases are shared with TRBD1. The CDR3 totals 20 residues. CDR1 MDHEN and CDR2 SYDVKM come from the germline V gene. V was pared by 1 base and J by 0 bases, with 16 bases of the junction left unmatched.